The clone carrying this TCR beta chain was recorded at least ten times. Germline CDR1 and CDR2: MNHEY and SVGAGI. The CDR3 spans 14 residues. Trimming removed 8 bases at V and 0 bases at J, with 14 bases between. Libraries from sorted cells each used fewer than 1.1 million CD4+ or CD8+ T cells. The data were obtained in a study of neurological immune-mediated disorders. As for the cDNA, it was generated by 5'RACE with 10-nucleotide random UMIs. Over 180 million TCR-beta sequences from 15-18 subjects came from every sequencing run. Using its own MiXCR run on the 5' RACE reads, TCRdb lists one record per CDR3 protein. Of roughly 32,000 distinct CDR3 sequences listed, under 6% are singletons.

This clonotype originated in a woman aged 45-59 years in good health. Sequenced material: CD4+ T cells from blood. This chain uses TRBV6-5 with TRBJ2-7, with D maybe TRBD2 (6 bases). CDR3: CASRRDGSSYEQYF. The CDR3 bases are TGTGCCAGCCGCCGGGACGGGAGCTCCTACGAGCAGTACTTC.